This T cell receptor beta chain was found in a study of shared clonotypes between healthy human individuals. V lost 0 bases and J lost 4; bases outside the gene matches: 6. The CDR3 totals 16 residues. Germline V gene data show CDR1 as SGHRS and CDR2 as YFSETQ. The repertoire was sequenced with immunoSEQ multiplex PCR; TCRdb's copy has only in-frame clones and lacks some. The table includes about 2 million clones, over 85% detected once. This sequence was found in a man between 18 and 29 years old in good health. The sample comprised naive CD4+ T cells sorted from blood. The subset here: CD45RA+ positively selected. The chain combines TRBV5-1 with TRBJ2-7; TRBD2 agrees at 11 bases. CDR3 nucleotides: TGCGCCAGCAGCTTGGGTACGACTAGCGGGATGTACGAGCAGTACTTC. It specifies CASSLGTTSGMYEQYF.